This T cell receptor (beta chain) originates from a study of glioma-infiltrating T cells after dendritic cell vaccination. Isocitrate dehydrogenase mutation was absent in all glioblastoma patients. Trimming took 7 bases from V and 2 from J; bases not matched to a gene: 8. In germline, CDR1 is SQVTM, CDR2 ANQGSEA. The CDR3 totals 14 residues. Sequencing was performed with immunoSEQ multiplex PCR; in TCRdb, only in-frame clones are kept and a portion is missing. The table includes 60,000 to 70,000 clones, approximately 78% detected once. This clone has just a few counts. The chain is built from TRBV29-1 and TRBJ1-2; 9 nucleotides line up with TRBD1. This TCR was recovered from a human donor with glioblastoma. The sample here was blood, taken before dendritic cell vaccination. CDR3 loop: CSGLGQGENYGYTF. The CDR3 DNA reads as TGCAGCGGCCTGGGACAGGGAGAAAACTATGGCTACACCTTC.